This T cell receptor (beta chain) was obtained from a study of human T cells and chemical hapten exposure. This clonotype was detected once. Its matching antigen is unknown. Original handling: Samples had a median of around 100,000 TCRs, ranging 23,224 to 690,600. One entry per CDR3 protein results from TCRdb running MiXCR on the RACE reads. TCRdb assigned the V and J calls; the authors' analysis was not used. The table has fewer than 350,000 distinct CDR3 sequences, about 7.7% seen once. General study results and limits: The study found expanded TCRs formed significantly more large CDR3 similarity clusters than controls.

The CDR3 contains 17 residues. Trimming left V 0 bases short and J 2 bases short, with 15 bases between. CDR1 is SGHAT and CDR2 is FQNNGV in the germline V gene. The time point denotes: pre-sensitization, week 0. Treatment meaning: therapeutic diphenylcyclopropenone sensitization with weekly scalp DPC. Sequences were derived from whole blood, sampled in connection with sensitization to the hapten diphenylcyclopropenone (DPC). V is TRBV11-2 and J is TRBJ2-3, with D unresolved. This receptor was taken from a man aged 18 to 29 with alopecia areata. Some clones in this sample may be carry-over from other donors' samples. The CDR3 sequence is CASSLEDFGNPTDTQYF. The CDR3 bases are TGTGCCAGCAGCTTAGAAGATTTTGGCAATCCCACAGATACGCAGTATTTT.